The rows below give T cell receptor beta chains drawn from one sample of a study of CD8 T cells in Susac syndrome. TCRdb re-called the immunoSEQ multiplex PCR reads through MiXCR, storing one row per CDR3 protein. The sample yields around 150,000 distinct CDR3 sequences, around 94% seen once. Source material: CD4+ T cells from PBMCs. These receptors all come from a human donor in good health. CDR3s include the opening cysteine and the closing phenylalanine or tryptophan. A D gene is named only where the DNA matches it firmly. The size entry is marked missing in some rows and otherwise reads once, few, many or a size class.

V: TRBV3-1
J: TRBJ2-1
D: -
size: -
CDR3: CASSQGVGLAGLGFF
DNA: TGTGCCAGCAGCCAAGGGGTGGGATTGGCGGGTCTGGGGTTCTTC

V: TRBV20-1
J: TRBJ2-4
D: -
size: once
CDR3: CSASSRNIQYF
DNA: TGCAGTGCTAGCTCGAGGAACATTCAGTACTTC

V: TRBV2
J: TRBJ1-1
D: -
size: -
CDR3: CASSVGEGTEAFF
DNA: TGTGCCAGCAGTGTGGGAGAGGGCACTGAAGCTTTCTTT

V: TRBV5-1
J: TRBJ2-1
D: TRBD1
size: -
CDR3: CASSLEGQGSNEQFF
DNA: TGCGCCAGCAGCTTGGAGGGACAGGGTAGCAATGAGCAGTTCTTC

V: TRBV3-1
J: TRBJ2-5
D: TRBD2
size: -
CDR3: CASSQGLAGVRRETQYF
DNA: TGTGCCAGCAGCCAAGGTCTAGCGGGGGTCCGGCGGGAGACCCAGTACTTC

V: TRBV20-1
J: TRBJ1-1
D: -
size: -
CDR3: CSARDGNTEAFF
DNA: TGCAGTGCTAGGGACGGGAACACTGAAGCTTTCTTT

V: TRBV29-1
J: TRBJ2-6
D: -
size: -
CDR3: CSVDLRDSDSGANVLTF
DNA: TGCAGCGTTGACCTACGGGACTCCGACTCTGGGGCCAACGTCCTGACTTTC

V: TRBV20-1
J: TRBJ2-7
D: TRBD1
size: -
CDR3: CSASIPGTGGVGEQYF
DNA: TGCAGTGCTAGCATTCCCGGGACAGGGGGGGTAGGCGAGCAGTACTTC

V: TRBV24-1
J: TRBJ1-1
D: -
size: -
CDR3: CATSRGGTEAFF
DNA: TGTGCCACCAGCCGGGGCGGCACTGAAGCTTTCTTT

V: TRBV27
J: TRBJ1-5
D: TRBD1
size: -
CDR3: CASSPRTGGGQPQHF
DNA: TGTGCCAGCAGTCCGCGGACAGGGGGTGGTCAGCCCCAGCATTTT

V: TRBV5-4
J: TRBJ2-3
D: -
size: -
CDR3: CASSPQVDTDTQYF
DNA: TGTGCCAGCAGCCCCCAGGTAGACACAGATACGCAGTATTTT

V: TRBV3-1
J: TRBJ2-1
D: TRBD2
size: -
CDR3: CASSQEPSGAEQFF
DNA: TGTGCCAGCAGCCAAGAACCGAGCGGGGCTGAGCAGTTCTTC

V: TRBV24-1
J: TRBJ2-7
D: -
size: once
CDR3: CATDPGTVRDEQYF
DNA: TGTGCCACCGATCCCGGGACGGTTCGGGACGAGCAGTACTTC

V: TRBV7-8
J: TRBJ1-6
D: -
size: -
CDR3: CASSLANSPLHF
DNA: TGTGCCAGCAGCTTAGCTAATTCACCCCTCCACTTT

V: TRBV20-1
J: TRBJ1-1
D: -
size: once
CDR3: CSAREGTQNTEAFF
DNA: TGCAGTGCTAGAGAAGGGACACAGAACACTGAAGCTTTCTTT

V: TRBV5-1
J: TRBJ2-3
D: -
size: -
CDR3: CASSTDQDTQYF
DNA: TGCGCCAGCAGCACGGACCAAGATACGCAGTATTTT

V: TRBV3-1
J: TRBJ2-1
D: -
size: -
CDR3: CASSPGIVGEQFF
DNA: TGTGCCAGCAGCCCCGGGATCGTTGGTGAGCAGTTCTTC

V: TRBV3-1
J: TRBJ1-6
D: -
size: -
CDR3: CASRQAGSGRNNSPLHF
DNA: TGTGCCAGCAGACAGGCGGGCTCGGGACGGAATAATTCACCCCTCCACTTT

V: TRBV13
J: TRBJ1-6
D: -
size: -
CDR3: CASSPNRNSPLHF
DNA: TGTGCCAGCAGTCCTAACCGCAATTCACCCCTCCACTTT

V: TRBV14
J: TRBJ1-4
D: -
size: -
CDR3: CASSQRRTTNEKLFF
DNA: TGTGCCAGCAGCCAACGGAGAACAACTAATGAAAAACTGTTTTTT

V: TRBV20-1
J: TRBJ2-7
D: -
size: -
CDR3: CSARDIYEQYF
DNA: TGCAGTGCCAGGGACATCTACGAGCAGTACTTC

V: TRBV27
J: TRBJ2-5
D: TRBD2
size: -
CDR3: CASRQLAAETQYF
DNA: TGTGCCAGCAGACAACTAGCGGCAGAGACCCAGTACTTC

V: TRBV12-5
J: TRBJ1-1
D: -
size: few
CDR3: CASGRGGTEAFF
DNA: TGTGCTAGTGGTAGGGGAGGCACTGAAGCTTTCTTT

V: TRBV30
J: TRBJ2-7
D: -
size: -
CDR3: CAWRRTTGEQYF
DNA: TGTGCCTGGAGGAGGACTACCGGCGAGCAGTACTTC

V: TRBV7-9
J: TRBJ2-5
D: TRBD2
size: -
CDR3: CASSGALQETQYF
DNA: TGTGCTAGCAGCGGGGCTCTCCAAGAGACCCAGTACTTC

V: TRBV7-2
J: TRBJ2-3
D: -
size: -
CDR3: CASSFDIPRPDTQYF
DNA: TGTGCCAGCAGCTTCGACATCCCGAGACCAGATACGCAGTATTTT

V: TRBV30
J: TRBJ1-5
D: -
size: -
CDR3: CAWSPGPNQPQHF
DNA: TGTGCCTGGAGCCCGGGGCCCAATCAGCCCCAGCATTTT

V: TRBV28
J: TRBJ2-5
D: -
size: -
CDR3: CAEGLPDQETQYF
DNA: TGTGCCGAGGGACTGCCTGATCAAGAGACCCAGTACTTC

V: TRBV9
J: TRBJ2-5
D: TRBD2
size: -
CDR3: CASSVDPSGQETQYF
DNA: TGTGCCAGCAGCGTAGACCCTAGCGGGCAAGAGACCCAGTACTTC

V: TRBV29-1
J: TRBJ1-4
D: -
size: -
CDR3: CSVEVSGAEKLFF
DNA: TGCAGCGTTGAAGTTTCCGGGGCCGAAAAACTGTTTTTT

V: TRBV29-1
J: TRBJ1-2
D: -
size: once
CDR3: CSVEVGSLTNYGYTF
DNA: TGCAGCGTTGAAGTTGGGTCACTTACTAACTATGGCTACACCTTC

V: TRBV6-2/TRBV6-3
J: TRBJ2-3
D: TRBD2
size: -
CDR3: CASSNTAGGQDTQYF
DNA: TGTGCCAGCAGTAATACAGCGGGGGGGCAAGATACGCAGTATTTT

V: TRBV9
J: TRBJ2-7
D: -
size: -
CDR3: CASSARDTTAYEQYF
DNA: TGTGCCAGCAGCGCCCGGGACACAACAGCCTACGAGCAGTACTTC

V: TRBV30
J: TRBJ1-1
D: TRBD1
size: -
CDR3: CACKPGQGLATEAFF
DNA: TGTGCCTGCAAACCGGGACAGGGACTTGCGACTGAAGCTTTCTTT

V: TRBV4-3
J: TRBJ2-1
D: TRBD1
size: -
CDR3: CASSRFTGDNEQFF
DNA: TGCGCCAGCAGCCGGTTCACAGGGGATAATGAGCAGTTCTTC

V: TRBV28
J: TRBJ1-5
D: -
size: -
CDR3: CASRAATQPQHF
DNA: TGTGCCAGCAGGGCCGCCACTCAGCCCCAGCATTTT

V: TRBV7-3
J: TRBJ2-5
D: -
size: -
CDR3: CASSLMGGYQETQYF
DNA: TGTGCCAGCAGCCTCATGGGGGGATACCAAGAGACCCAGTACTTC

V: TRBV7-2
J: TRBJ1-6
D: TRBD1
size: -
CDR3: CASKQGDHYNSPLHF
DNA: TGTGCCAGCAAGCAGGGGGATCACTATAATTCACCCCTCCACTTT

V: TRBV29-1
J: TRBJ2-5
D: TRBD1
size: -
CDR3: CSVAGDRGGGETQYF
DNA: TGCAGCGTCGCCGGCGACAGGGGCGGTGGGGAGACCCAGTACTTC

V: TRBV2
J: TRBJ2-3
D: -
size: -
CDR3: CASKERTDTQYF
DNA: TGTGCCAGCAAAGAGCGCACAGATACGCAGTATTTT

V: TRBV20-1
J: TRBJ1-2
D: -
size: -
CDR3: CSARTGTARNYGYTF
DNA: TGCAGTGCTAGAACCGGGACTGCGAGAAACTATGGCTACACCTTC

V: TRBV20-1
J: TRBJ2-1
D: -
size: -
CDR3: CSARRGQGSSYNEQFF
DNA: TGCAGTGCCCGACGTGGGCAGGGGAGCTCCTACAATGAGCAGTTCTTC

V: TRBV7-2
J: TRBJ2-7
D: -
size: once
CDR3: CASSFGYQTAVGGQYF
DNA: TGTGCCAGCAGCTTCGGATACCAAACGGCCGTCGGGGGGCAGTACTTC

V: TRBV12-3/TRBV12-4
J: TRBJ1-1
D: TRBD1
size: -
CDR3: CASSLGQRNTEAFF
DNA: TGTGCCAGCAGTCTGGGACAGAGGAACACTGAAGCTTTCTTT

V: TRBV20-1
J: TRBJ1-6
D: -
size: few
CDR3: CSARDRFNSPLHF
DNA: TGCAGTGCTAGAGACAGGTTTAATTCACCCCTCCACTTT

V: TRBV10-3
J: TRBJ2-7
D: -
size: -
CDR3: CAISNGGSYEQYF
DNA: TGTGCCATCAGTAACGGGGGCTCCTACGAGCAGTACTTC

V: TRBV7-2
J: TRBJ2-1
D: -
size: -
CDR3: CASSTEVGSYNEQFF
DNA: TGTGCCAGCAGCACCGAGGTAGGGTCCTACAATGAGCAGTTCTTC

V: TRBV28
J: TRBJ1-2
D: TRBD1
size: -
CDR3: CASSPPHPDRANYGYTF
DNA: TGTGCCAGCAGTCCCCCCCACCCGGACAGGGCCAACTATGGCTACACCTTC

V: TRBV4-3
J: TRBJ1-1
D: -
size: -
CDR3: CASSQRQVTGTEAFF
DNA: TGCGCCAGCAGCCAAAGACAGGTCACGGGGACTGAAGCTTTCTTT

V: TRBV20-1
J: TRBJ1-4
D: TRBD1
size: -
CDR3: CSARRQTGTGVGKLFF
DNA: TGCAGTGCTAGACGTCAGACCGGGACAGGTGTCGGGAAACTGTTTTTT

V: TRBV23-1
J: TRBJ1-2
D: TRBD1
size: once
CDR3: CASSQSLRQGLYGYTF
DNA: TGCGCCAGCAGTCAATCGCTAAGACAGGGTCTCTATGGCTACACCTTC

V: TRBV3-1
J: TRBJ2-2
D: TRBD2
size: -
CDR3: CASSRLAVAGELFF
DNA: TGTGCCAGCAGCCGACTAGCGGTGGCCGGGGAGCTGTTTTTT

V: TRBV9
J: TRBJ2-7
D: -
size: -
CDR3: CASSVGYISTYEQYF
DNA: TGTGCCAGCAGCGTAGGATATATCTCGACCTACGAGCAGTACTTC

V: TRBV20-1
J: TRBJ1-1
D: -
size: -
CDR3: CSASQSSGDTEAFF
DNA: TGCAGTGCTAGCCAGTCCTCCGGGGACACTGAAGCTTTCTTT

V: TRBV27
J: TRBJ2-3
D: TRBD1
size: -
CDR3: CASSSTGTGEKRTQYF
DNA: TGTGCCAGCAGCTCAACCGGGACAGGGGAGAAGCGTACGCAGTATTTT

V: TRBV20-1
J: TRBJ2-7
D: TRBD2
size: few
CDR3: CSARRGGAYEQYF
DNA: TGCAGTGCTCGTCGGGGGGGTGCCTACGAGCAGTACTTC

V: TRBV20-1
J: TRBJ2-2
D: -
size: -
CDR3: CSVIRATGELFF
DNA: TGCAGTGTAATAAGAGCAACCGGGGAGCTGTTTTTT

V: TRBV6-2/TRBV6-3
J: TRBJ2-6
D: TRBD1
size: -
CDR3: CASSQDRDWFLTF
DNA: TGTGCCAGCAGCCAGGACAGGGACTGGTTCCTGACTTTC

V: TRBV7-2
J: TRBJ2-5
D: TRBD1
size: -
CDR3: CASLKTGTETQYF
DNA: TGTGCCAGCCTGAAGACAGGGACGGAGACCCAGTACTTC

V: TRBV7-3
J: TRBJ1-2
D: TRBD1
size: -
CDR3: CASSSRRTGVGGYTF
DNA: TGTGCCAGCAGCTCACGACGAACAGGGGTTGGCGGCTACACCTTC